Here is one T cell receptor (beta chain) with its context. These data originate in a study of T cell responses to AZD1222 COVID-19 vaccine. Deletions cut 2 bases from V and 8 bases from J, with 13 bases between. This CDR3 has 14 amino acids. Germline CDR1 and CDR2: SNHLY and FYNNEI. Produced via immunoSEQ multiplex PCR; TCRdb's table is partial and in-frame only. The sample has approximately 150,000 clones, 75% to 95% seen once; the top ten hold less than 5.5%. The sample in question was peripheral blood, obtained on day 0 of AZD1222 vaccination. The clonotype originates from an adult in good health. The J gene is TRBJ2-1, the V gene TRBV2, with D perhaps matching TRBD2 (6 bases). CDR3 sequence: CASSEWLAPDEQFF. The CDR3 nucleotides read TGTGCCAGCAGTGAATGGCTAGCGCCGGATGAGCAGTTCTTC. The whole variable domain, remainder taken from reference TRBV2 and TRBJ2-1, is EPEVTQTPSHQVTQMGQEVILRCVPISNHLYFYWYRQILGQKVEFLVSFYNNEISEKSEIFDDQFSVERPDGSNFTLKIRSTKLEDSAMYFCASSEWLAPDEQFFGPGTRLTVL.